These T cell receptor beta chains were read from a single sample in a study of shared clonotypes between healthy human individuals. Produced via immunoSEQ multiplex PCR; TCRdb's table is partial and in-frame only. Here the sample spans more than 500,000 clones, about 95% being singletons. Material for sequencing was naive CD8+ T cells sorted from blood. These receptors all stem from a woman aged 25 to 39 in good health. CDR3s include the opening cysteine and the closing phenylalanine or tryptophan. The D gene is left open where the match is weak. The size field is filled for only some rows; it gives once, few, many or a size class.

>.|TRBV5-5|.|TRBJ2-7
CASSLVPDPPYEQYF
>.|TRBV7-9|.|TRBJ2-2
CASSLRLSTGELFF
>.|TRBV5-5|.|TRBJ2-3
CASMRGNTDTQYF
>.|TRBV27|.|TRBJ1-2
CASSSAREDGYTF
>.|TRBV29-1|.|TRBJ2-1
CSVEGAEQDNEQFF
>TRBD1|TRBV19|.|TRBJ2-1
CASSGTDYNEQFF
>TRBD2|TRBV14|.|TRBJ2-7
CASSQESSGNYYEQYF
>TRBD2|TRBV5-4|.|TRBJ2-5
CASSLGGSTETQYF
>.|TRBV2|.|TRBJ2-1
CASLDRLSYNEQFF
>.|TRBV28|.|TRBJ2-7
CASSFGAFYEQYF
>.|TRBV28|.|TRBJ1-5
CASSSGNQPQHF
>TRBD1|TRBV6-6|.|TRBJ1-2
CASSRDRTPFDYGYTF
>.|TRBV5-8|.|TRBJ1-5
CASSHRDPRQPQHF
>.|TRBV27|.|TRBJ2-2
CASSYGLPNTGELFF
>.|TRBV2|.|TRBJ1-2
CASSGGGTVNYGYTF
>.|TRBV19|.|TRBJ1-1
CASSQSRSEAFF
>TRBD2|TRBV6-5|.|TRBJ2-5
CASRILAGETQYF
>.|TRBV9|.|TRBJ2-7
CASSVETGLPYEQYF
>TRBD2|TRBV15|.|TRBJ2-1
CATSRARGSGKSEQFF
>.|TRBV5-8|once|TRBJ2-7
CASSLFGDGEQYF
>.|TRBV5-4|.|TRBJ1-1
CASSLVSETEAFF
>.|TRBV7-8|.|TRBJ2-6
CASSLQSPYANVLTF
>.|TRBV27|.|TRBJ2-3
CASSLGGGNTDTQYF
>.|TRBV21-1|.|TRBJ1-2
CASSKPSRTGANYGYTF
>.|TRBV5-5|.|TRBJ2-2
CASSFDRLRELFF
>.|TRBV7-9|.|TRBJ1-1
CASSLDWATPGTEAFF
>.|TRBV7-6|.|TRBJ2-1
CASSLLREQFF
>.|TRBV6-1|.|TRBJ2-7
CASSGRGSYEQYF
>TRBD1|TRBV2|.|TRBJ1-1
CASEVRQGTEAFF
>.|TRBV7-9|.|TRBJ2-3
CASRFGGTQYF
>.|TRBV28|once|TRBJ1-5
CASSLSASNQPQHF
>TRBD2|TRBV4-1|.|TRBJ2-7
CASSQDQGTGLAGEQYF
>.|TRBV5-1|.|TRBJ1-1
CASSTGTEAFF
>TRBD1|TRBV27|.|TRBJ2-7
CASSLSPGTGSHEQYF
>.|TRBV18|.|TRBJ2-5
CASSPPERQETQYF
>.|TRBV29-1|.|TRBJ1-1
CSVVTGFRAEAFF
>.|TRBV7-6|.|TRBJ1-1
CASSLSTTGYTEAFF
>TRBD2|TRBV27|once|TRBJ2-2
CASSWGAGEFIGELFF
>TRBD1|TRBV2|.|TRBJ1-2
CASSVERDRGKANYGYTF
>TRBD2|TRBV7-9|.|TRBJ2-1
CASSFLASGGNEQFF
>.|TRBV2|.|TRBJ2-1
CASSEAFGRESYNEQFF